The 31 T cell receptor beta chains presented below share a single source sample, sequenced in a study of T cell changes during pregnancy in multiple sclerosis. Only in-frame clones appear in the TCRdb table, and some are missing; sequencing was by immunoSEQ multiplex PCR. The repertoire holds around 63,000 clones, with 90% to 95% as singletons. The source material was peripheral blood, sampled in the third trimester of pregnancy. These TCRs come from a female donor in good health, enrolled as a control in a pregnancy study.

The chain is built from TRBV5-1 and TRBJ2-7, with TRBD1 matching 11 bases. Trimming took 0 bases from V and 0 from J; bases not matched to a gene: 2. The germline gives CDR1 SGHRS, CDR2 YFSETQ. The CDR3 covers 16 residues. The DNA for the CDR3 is TGCGCCAGCAGCTTGGGGACAGGGGGCAGCTCCTACGAGCAGTACTTC. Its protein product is CASSLGTGGSSYEQYF.

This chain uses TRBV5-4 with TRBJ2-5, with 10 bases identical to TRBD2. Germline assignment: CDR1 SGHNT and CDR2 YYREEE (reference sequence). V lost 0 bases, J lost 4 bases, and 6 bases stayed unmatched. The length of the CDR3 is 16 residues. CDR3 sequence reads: CASSLGASGGLETQYF. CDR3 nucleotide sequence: TGTGCCAGCAGCTTGGGGGCTAGCGGGGGATTAGAGACCCAGTACTTC.

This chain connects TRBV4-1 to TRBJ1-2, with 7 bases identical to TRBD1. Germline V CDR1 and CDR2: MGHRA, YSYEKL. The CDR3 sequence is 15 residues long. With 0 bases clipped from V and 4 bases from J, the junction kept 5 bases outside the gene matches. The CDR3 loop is CASSQDRGKAYGYTF. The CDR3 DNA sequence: TGCGCCAGCAGCCAAGACAGGGGGAAAGCCTATGGCTACACCTTC.

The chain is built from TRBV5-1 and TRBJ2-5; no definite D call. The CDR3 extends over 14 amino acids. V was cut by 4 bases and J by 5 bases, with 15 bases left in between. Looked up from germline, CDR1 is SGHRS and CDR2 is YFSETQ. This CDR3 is CASSTEVNRETQYF. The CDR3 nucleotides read TGCGCCAGCAGCACCGAAGTTAATCGGGAGACCCAGTACTTC.

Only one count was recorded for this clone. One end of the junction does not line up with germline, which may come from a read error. The CDR3 region has the DNA TGTGTCAGCTCAGGTTTGGAGGGGCTGAGAGGTCAGCCCCAGCATTTT. Its protein is CVSSGLEGLRGQPQHF. This sequence joins TRBV18 and TRBJ1-5; D is perhaps TRBD1 (5 bases). This CDR3 has 16 residues. Germline V gives CDR1 KGHSH, CDR2 LQKENI.

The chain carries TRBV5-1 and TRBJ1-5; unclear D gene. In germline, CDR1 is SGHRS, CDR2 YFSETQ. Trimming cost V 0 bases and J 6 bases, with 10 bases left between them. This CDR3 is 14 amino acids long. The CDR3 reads CASSLAYGGQPQHF. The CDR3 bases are TGCGCCAGCAGCTTGGCCTACGGCGGTCAGCCCCAGCATTTT.

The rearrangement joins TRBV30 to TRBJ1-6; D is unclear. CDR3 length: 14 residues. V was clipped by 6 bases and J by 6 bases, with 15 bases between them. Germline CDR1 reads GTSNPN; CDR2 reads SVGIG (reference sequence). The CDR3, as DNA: TGTGCCTGCGTCCTGAGGGCCGGTAATTCACCCCTCCACTTT. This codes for CACVLRAGNSPLHF.

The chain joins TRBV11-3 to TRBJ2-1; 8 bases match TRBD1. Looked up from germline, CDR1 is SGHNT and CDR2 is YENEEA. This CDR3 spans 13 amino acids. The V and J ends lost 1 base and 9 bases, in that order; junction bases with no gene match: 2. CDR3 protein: CASSLAGGSEQFF. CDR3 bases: TGTGCCAGCAGCTTAGCAGGGGGCAGTGAGCAGTTCTTC.

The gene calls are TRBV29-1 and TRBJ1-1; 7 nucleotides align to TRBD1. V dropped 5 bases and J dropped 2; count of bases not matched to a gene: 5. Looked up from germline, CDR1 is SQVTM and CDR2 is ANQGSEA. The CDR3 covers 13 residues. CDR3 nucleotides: TGCAGCGTTACGACAGGGAGAAACACTGAAGCTTTCTTT. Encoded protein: CSVTTGRNTEAFF.

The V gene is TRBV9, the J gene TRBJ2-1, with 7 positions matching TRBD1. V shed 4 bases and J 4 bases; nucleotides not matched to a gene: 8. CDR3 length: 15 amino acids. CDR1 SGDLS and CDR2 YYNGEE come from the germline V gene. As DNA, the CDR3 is TGTGCCAGCAGCAAGACCGGGACAGATTACAATGAGCAGTTCTTC. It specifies CASSKTGTDYNEQFF.

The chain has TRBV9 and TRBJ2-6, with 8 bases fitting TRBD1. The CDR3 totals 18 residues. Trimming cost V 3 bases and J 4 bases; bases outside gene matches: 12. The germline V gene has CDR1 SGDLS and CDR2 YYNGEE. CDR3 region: CASSDRDRYNLGANVLTF. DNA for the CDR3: TGTGCCAGCAGCGACCGGGACAGGTATAATCTGGGGGCCAACGTCCTGACTTTC.

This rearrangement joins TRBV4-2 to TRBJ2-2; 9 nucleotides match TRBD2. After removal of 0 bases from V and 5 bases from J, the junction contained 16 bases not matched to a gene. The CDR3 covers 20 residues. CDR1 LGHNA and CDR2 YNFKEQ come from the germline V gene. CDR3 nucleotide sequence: TGTGCCAGCAGCCAAGAAATAATCCTAGCGGGAATGGTGGGGACCGGGGAGCTGTTTTTT. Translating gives CASSQEIILAGMVGTGELFF.

DNA of the CDR3: TGTGCCAGCAGCCCGGGACAGGGTCAATATAATTCACCCCTCCACTTT. Protein product: CASSPGQGQYNSPLHF. This chain links TRBV7-2 with TRBJ1-6; 9 nucleotides match TRBD1. From germline, CDR1 is SGHTA and CDR2 FQGNSA. The J segment lost 4 bases and the V segment lost 5 bases, leaving 6 bases of the junction unmatched. The CDR3 contains 16 residues.

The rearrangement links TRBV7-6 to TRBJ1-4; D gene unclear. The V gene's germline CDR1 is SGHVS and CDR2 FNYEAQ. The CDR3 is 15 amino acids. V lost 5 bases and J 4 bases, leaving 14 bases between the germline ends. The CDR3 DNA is TGTGCCAGCAGCGGAGGACGGACTGTTAATGAAAAACTGTTTTTT. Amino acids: CASSGGRTVNEKLFF.

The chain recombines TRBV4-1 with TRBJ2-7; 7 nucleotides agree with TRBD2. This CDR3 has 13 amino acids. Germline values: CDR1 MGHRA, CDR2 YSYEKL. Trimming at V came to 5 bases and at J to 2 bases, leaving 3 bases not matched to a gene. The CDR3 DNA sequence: TGCGCCAGCAGCTTGCGGGAGACCTACGAGCAGTACTTC. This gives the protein CASSLRETYEQYF.

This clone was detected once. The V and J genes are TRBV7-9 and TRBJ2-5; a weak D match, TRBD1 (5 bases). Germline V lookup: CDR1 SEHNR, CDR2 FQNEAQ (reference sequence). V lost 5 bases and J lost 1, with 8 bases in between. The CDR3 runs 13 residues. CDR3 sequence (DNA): TGTGCCAGCAGCCCGACAGTCCAAGAGACCCAGTACTTC. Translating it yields CASSPTVQETQYF.

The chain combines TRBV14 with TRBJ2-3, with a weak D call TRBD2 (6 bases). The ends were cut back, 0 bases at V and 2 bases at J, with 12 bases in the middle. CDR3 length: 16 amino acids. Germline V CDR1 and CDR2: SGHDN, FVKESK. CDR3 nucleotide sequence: TGTGCCAGCAGCCAAGAATATCGGGGGTCCACAGATACGCAGTATTTT. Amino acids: CASSQEYRGSTDTQYF. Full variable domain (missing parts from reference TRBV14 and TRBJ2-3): EAGVTQFPSHSVIEKGQTVTLRCDPISGHDNLYWYRRVMGKEIKFLLHFVKESKQDESGMPNNRFLAERTGGTYSTLKVQPAELEDSGVYFCASSQEYRGSTDTQYFGPGTRLTVL.

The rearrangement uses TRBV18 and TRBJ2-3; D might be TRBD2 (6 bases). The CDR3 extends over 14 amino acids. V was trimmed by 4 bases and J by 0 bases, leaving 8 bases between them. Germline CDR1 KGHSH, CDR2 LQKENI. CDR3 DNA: TGTGCCAGCTCACTAGCGGAAAGCACAGATACGCAGTATTTT. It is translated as CASSLAESTDTQYF.

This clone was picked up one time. The CDR3 loop reads CAWSRGDRGGNTQYF. As DNA, the CDR3 is TGTGCCTGGAGCAGAGGGGACAGGGGGGGAAATACGCAGTATTTT. This chain uses TRBV30 with TRBJ2-3; 11 bases map to TRBD1. CDR1 GTSNPN and CDR2 SVGIG come from the germline V gene (reference sequence). Losses at the gene ends were 3 bases for V and 7 bases for J; bases not matched to a gene: 9. The CDR3 runs to 15 residues.

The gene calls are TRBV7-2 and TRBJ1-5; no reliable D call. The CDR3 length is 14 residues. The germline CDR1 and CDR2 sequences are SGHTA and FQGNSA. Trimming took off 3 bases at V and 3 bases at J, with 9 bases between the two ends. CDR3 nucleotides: TGTGCCAGCAGCTTTAACAGCCACAATCAGCCCCAGCATTTT. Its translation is CASSFNSHNQPQHF. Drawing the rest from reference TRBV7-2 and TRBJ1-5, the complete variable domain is GAGVSQSPSNKVTEKGKDVELRCDPISGHTALYWYRQSLGQGLEFLIYFQGNSAPDKSGLPSDRFSAERTGGSVSTLTIQRTQQEDSAVYLCASSFNSHNQPQHFGDGTRLSIL.

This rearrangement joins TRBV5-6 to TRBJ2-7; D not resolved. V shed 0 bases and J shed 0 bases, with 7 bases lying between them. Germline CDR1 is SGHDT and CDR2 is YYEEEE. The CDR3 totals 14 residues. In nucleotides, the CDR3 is TGTGCCAGCAGCTTGGACATCCTCTCCTACGAGCAGTACTTC. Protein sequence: CASSLDILSYEQYF.

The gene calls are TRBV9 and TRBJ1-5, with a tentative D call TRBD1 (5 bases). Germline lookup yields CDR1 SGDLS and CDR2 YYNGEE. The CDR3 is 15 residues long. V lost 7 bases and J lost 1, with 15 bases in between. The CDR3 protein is CASGQGSQSNQPQHF. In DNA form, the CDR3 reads TGTGCCAGCGGACAAGGGTCTCAAAGCAATCAGCCCCAGCATTTT. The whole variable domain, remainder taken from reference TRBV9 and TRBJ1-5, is DSGVTQTPKHLITATGQRVTLRCSPRSGDLSVYWYQQSLDQGLQFLIQYYNGEERAKGNILERFSAQQFPDLHSELNLSSLELGDSALYFCASGQGSQSNQPQHFGDGTRLSIL.

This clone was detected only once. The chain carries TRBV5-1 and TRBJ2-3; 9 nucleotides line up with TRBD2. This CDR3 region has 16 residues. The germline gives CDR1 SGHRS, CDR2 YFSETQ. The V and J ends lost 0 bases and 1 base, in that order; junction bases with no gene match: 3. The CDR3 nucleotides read TGCGCCAGCAGCTTGGAGCCTAGCGGGGGCACAGATACGCAGTATTTT. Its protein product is CASSLEPSGGTDTQYF.

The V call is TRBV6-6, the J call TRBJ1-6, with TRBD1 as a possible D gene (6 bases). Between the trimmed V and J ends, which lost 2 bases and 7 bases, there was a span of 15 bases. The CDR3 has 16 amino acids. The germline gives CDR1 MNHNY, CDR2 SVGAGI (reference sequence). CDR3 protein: CASSYPPGHQNSPLHF. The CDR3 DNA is TGTGCCAGCAGTTACCCTCCGGGACATCAGAATTCACCCCTCCACTTT.

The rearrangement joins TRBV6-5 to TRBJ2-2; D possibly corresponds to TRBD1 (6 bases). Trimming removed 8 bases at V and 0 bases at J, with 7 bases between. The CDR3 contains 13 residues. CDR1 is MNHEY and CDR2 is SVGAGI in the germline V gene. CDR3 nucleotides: TGTGCCAGCTGGGGGCCGAACACCGGGGAGCTGTTTTTT. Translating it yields CASWGPNTGELFF.

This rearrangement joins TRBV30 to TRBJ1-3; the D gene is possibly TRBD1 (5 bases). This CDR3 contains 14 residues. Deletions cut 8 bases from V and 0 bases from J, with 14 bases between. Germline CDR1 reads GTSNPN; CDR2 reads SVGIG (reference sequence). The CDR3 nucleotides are TGTGCCCGCAAGGACATACCCTCTGGAAACACCATATATTTT. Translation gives CARKDIPSGNTIYF.

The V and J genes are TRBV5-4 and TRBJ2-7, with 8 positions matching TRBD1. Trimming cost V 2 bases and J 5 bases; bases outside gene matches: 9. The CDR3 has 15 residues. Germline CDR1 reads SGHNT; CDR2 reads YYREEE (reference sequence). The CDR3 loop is CASSLMDREANEQYF. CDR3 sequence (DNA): TGTGCCAGCAGCTTAATGGACAGGGAAGCCAACGAGCAGTACTTC.

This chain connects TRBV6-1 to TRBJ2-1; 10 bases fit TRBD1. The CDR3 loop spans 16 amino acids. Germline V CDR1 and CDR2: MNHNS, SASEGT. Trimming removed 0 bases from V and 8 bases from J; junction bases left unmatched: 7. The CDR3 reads CASSEAPGTGDHEQFF. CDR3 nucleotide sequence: TGTGCCAGCAGTGAAGCTCCCGGGACAGGGGACCATGAGCAGTTCTTC.

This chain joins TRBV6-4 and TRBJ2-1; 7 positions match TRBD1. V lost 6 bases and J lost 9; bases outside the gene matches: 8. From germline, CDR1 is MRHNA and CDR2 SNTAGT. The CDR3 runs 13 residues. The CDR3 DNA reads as TGTGCCAGCAGGAAGACAGGGAGTAGTGAGCAGTTCTTC. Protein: CASRKTGSSEQFF.

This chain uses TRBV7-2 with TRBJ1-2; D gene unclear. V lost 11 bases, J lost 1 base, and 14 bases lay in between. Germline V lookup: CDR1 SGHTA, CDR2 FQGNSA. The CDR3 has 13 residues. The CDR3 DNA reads TGTGCCGGCACGGGTTACGATAACTATGGCTACACCTTC. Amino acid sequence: CAGTGYDNYGYTF.

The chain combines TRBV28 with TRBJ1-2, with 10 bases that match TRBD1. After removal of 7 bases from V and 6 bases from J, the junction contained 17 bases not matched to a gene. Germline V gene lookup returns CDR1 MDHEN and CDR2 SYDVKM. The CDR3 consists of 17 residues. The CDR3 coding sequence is TGTGCCAGCACAACCCCCCGGGACAGGGGCATCCCTAATGGCTACACCTTC. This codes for CASTTPRDRGIPNGYTF.